These T cell receptor beta chains were read from a single sample in a study of control samples from healthy donors and cancer patients. Data came from immunoSEQ multiplex PCR; TCRdb stores just in-frame clones and leaves some out. The table lists about 98,000 clones, 92% of them singletons. The specimen sequenced was blood. All receptors derive from a young woman in good health. Each CDR3 is given with its conserved first and last residue. The order of the fields is J gene, D gene, clone size, V gene, CDR3 protein, CDR3 DNA. D genes are given only for firm matches. A row's size may be missing; if present it is once, few, many or a size class.

>TRBJ2-5|.|.|TRBV6-7
CASSYSIGPTGSVKTQYF
TGTGCCAGCAGTTACTCGATAGGCCCGACAGGTAGCGTAAAGACCCAGTACTTC
>TRBJ2-1|.|.|TRBV3-1/TRBV3-2
CASSQVWDSYNEQFF
TGTGCCAGCAGCCAAGTCTGGGACTCCTACAATGAGCAGTTCTTC
>TRBJ1-3|.|.|TRBV6-5
CASLHLSGNTIYF
TGTGCCAGCTTGCACCTTTCTGGAAACACCATATATTTT
>TRBJ2-5|.|.|TRBV5-4
CASSPTTGETQYF
TGTGCCAGCAGCCCAACCACAGGAGAGACCCAGTACTTC
>TRBJ1-5|.|.|TRBV10-3
CATRDGAYSNQPQHF
TGTGCCACAAGGGACGGAGCGTATAGCAATCAGCCCCAGCATTTT
>TRBJ1-5|.|.|TRBV30
CAWRKGVRSNQPQHF
TGTGCCTGGAGGAAGGGGGTTCGAAGCAATCAGCCCCAGCATTTT
>TRBJ2-7|.|.|TRBV27
CASSYKGPTYEQYF
TGTGCCAGCAGTTACAAGGGGCCAACCTACGAGCAGTACTTC
>TRBJ2-7|.|.|TRBV21-1
CASSKALLVGHLPYEQYF
TGTGCCAGCAGCAAAGCGCTTTTGGTTGGGCACCTTCCCTACGAGCAGTACTTC
>TRBJ1-5|.|.|TRBV12-5
CAFPYLRSRRNQPQHF
TGTGCTTTCCCTTACCTTCGGTCGAGGCGCAATCAGCCCCAGCATTTT
>TRBJ2-3|.|.|TRBV6-2/TRBV6-3
CASSYSHHLGYTDTQYF
TGTGCCAGCAGTTACTCCCACCACCTTGGATACACAGATACGCAGTATTTT
>TRBJ1-4|.|.|TRBV19
CASSRRQNEKLFF
TGTGCCAGTAGTCGCAGACAGAATGAAAAACTGTTTTTT
>TRBJ2-2|TRBD1|once|TRBV30
CAWMTGTGELFF
TGTGCCTGGATGACAGGGACCGGGGAGCTGTTTTTT
>TRBJ1-1|.|.|TRBV28
CASSFPYTEAFF
TGTGCCAGCAGTTTCCCGTACACTGAAGCTTTCTTT
>TRBJ2-7|.|.|TRBV2
CASSGTDEQYF
TGTGCCAGCAGTGGGACAGACGAGCAGTACTTC
>TRBJ2-7|.|.|TRBV18
CASSPPGYNEQYF
TGTGCCAGCTCACCGCCAGGGTACAACGAGCAGTACTTC
>TRBJ2-7|TRBD2|.|TRBV7-8
CASSLVSAGAIPGQYF
TGTGCCAGCAGCTTAGTAAGTGCGGGAGCCATCCCTGGGCAGTACTTC
>TRBJ2-1|TRBD1|.|TRBV9
CASSVVQGIYNEQFF
TGTGCCAGCAGCGTAGTACAGGGGATCTACAATGAGCAGTTCTTC
>TRBJ2-3|TRBD2|.|TRBV19
CASSITGGKDTQYF
TGTGCCAGTAGTATAACGGGAGGTAAAGATACGCAGTATTTT
>TRBJ1-5|TRBD1|.|TRBV5-1
CASSLGDRGDQPQHF
TGCGCCAGCAGCTTGGGGGACAGAGGGGATCAGCCCCAGCATTTT
>TRBJ2-7|TRBD2|.|TRBV27
CASTMTSGSYEQYF
TGTGCCAGCACCATGACTAGCGGCTCCTACGAGCAGTACTTC
>TRBJ2-3|.|.|TRBV5-1
CASSLGGRIDTQYF
TGCGCCAGCAGCTTGGGGGGCCGGATAGATACGCAGTATTTT
>TRBJ2-1|.|.|TRBV27
CASSLYRGKDEQFF
TGTGCCAGCAGTTTATATAGGGGAAAAGATGAGCAGTTCTTC
>TRBJ1-1|.|few|TRBV7-9
CASSLALITEAFF
TGTGCCAGCAGCTTGGCCCTTATCACTGAAGCTTTCTTT
>TRBJ2-1|.|.|TRBV24-1
CATSVGYGSYNEQFF
TGTGCCACCAGTGTGGGGTACGGGTCCTACAATGAGCAGTTCTTC
>TRBJ2-3|.|.|TRBV4-3
CASSQGRGTDTQYF
TGCGCCAGCAGCCAAGGGCGGGGCACAGATACGCAGTATTTT
>TRBJ1-1|TRBD1|.|TRBV11-2
CASSISTGPAEAFF
TGTGCCAGCAGCATATCGACAGGGCCCGCTGAAGCTTTCTTT
>TRBJ2-1|.|.|TRBV4-2
CASSQAQANEQFF
TGTGCCAGCAGCCAAGCCCAGGCCAATGAGCAGTTCTTC
>TRBJ2-3|TRBD1|.|TRBV30
CAWSVGTGGTDTQYF
TGTGCCTGGAGTGTTGGGACAGGGGGCACAGATACGCAGTATTTT
>TRBJ2-1|.|.|TRBV7-9
CASSLSGQGYEQFF
TGTGCCAGCAGCTTATCAGGGCAGGGCTATGAGCAGTTCTTC
>TRBJ2-7|TRBD2|.|TRBV10-2
CASTAGTSGGSFYEQYF
TGCGCCAGCACCGCCGGGACTAGCGGGGGATCCTTCTACGAGCAGTACTTC
>TRBJ2-3|TRBD2|.|TRBV27
CASRLWTSAELTDTQYF
TGTGCCAGCCGCCTTTGGACTAGCGCAGAACTCACAGATACGCAGTATTTT
>TRBJ2-1|.|.|TRBV11-3
CASSFNRIERIYNEQFF
TGTGCCAGCAGCTTTAATCGGATCGAGAGGATCTACAATGAGCAGTTCTTC
>TRBJ1-5|.|.|TRBV19
CASSIGTSSNQPQHF
TGTGCCAGTAGTATCGGGACCTCGAGCAATCAGCCCCAGCATTTT
>TRBJ1-1|.|.|TRBV30
CAWTPMGLMNTEAFF
TGTGCCTGGACTCCAATGGGCCTCATGAACACTGAAGCTTTCTTT
>TRBJ1-2|TRBD1|.|TRBV6-6
CASAGGGGRDGYTF
TGTGCCAGCGCCGGGGGAGGGGGCCGAGATGGCTACACCTTC
>TRBJ2-3|.|.|TRBV12-3/TRBV12-4
CASSLSRSDTQYF
TGTGCCAGCAGTTTGTCGAGGTCAGATACGCAGTATTTT
>TRBJ1-5|.|.|TRBV19
CASSHGRVSNQPQHF
TGTGCCAGTAGCCACGGTCGAGTAAGCAATCAGCCCCAGCATTTT
>TRBJ2-1|.|.|TRBV4-2
CASSQDSLSGEQFF
TGTGCCAGCAGCCAAGATTCCCTGAGTGGTGAGCAGTTCTTC
>TRBJ2-7|.|.|TRBV11-3
CASSRGAGQRGYEQYF
TGTGCCAGCAGCCGAGGTGCGGGGCAAAGAGGCTACGAGCAGTACTTC
>TRBJ2-5|TRBD1|.|TRBV25-1
CASNEGGTGYQETQYF
TGTGCCAGCAACGAAGGGGGGACAGGGTATCAAGAGACCCAGTACTTC
>TRBJ1-4|.|.|TRBV5-6
CASSLGAGEKLFF
TGTGCCAGCAGCTTAGGGGCAGGGGAAAAACTGTTTTTT
>TRBJ1-5|.|.|TRBV6-5
CACRRGIGVQPQHF
TGTGCCTGCCGCCGGGGGATTGGGGTTCAGCCCCAGCATTTT
>TRBJ1-4|.|.|TRBV24-1
CATSDLGEKLFF
TGTGCCACCAGTGATTTGGGGGAAAAACTGTTTTTT
>TRBJ1-5|TRBD1|.|TRBV28
CASSDSTGVFYQPQHF
TGTGCCAGCAGCGATTCCACAGGGGTGTTCTATCAGCCCCAGCATTTT
>TRBJ2-2|.|.|TRBV12-3/TRBV12-4
CASSLRDTGELFF
TGTGCCAGCAGTTTAAGGGACACCGGGGAGCTGTTTTTT
>TRBJ1-2|.|.|TRBV19
CASSIDLRGNYGYTF
TGTGCCAGTAGTATAGATCTCAGGGGCAACTATGGCTACACCTTC
>TRBJ2-7|.|.|TRBV7-8
CASSLDYEQYF
TGTGCCAGCAGCTTAGACTACGAGCAGTACTTC
>TRBJ2-1|TRBD1|.|TRBV11-2
CASSWIRGRYNEQFF
TGTGCCAGCAGCTGGATTAGGGGGCGATACAATGAGCAGTTCTTC
>TRBJ2-7|.|.|TRBV4-3
CASSRSGRQGPYEQYF
TGCGCCAGCAGCCGCTCCGGGAGACAGGGACCCTACGAGCAGTACTTC
>TRBJ1-2|.|.|TRBV7-2
CASSLVGRNYGYTF
TGTGCCAGCAGCTTAGTAGGGCGGAACTATGGCTACACCTTC
>TRBJ2-1|TRBD2|.|TRBV7-6
CASSGGTIEEQFF
TGTGCCAGCAGCGGAGGGACTATAGAAGAGCAGTTCTTC
>TRBJ2-1|.|once|TRBV7-3
CASSLNPSLNEQFF
TGTGCCAGCAGCTTAAATCCGTCACTGAATGAGCAGTTCTTC
>TRBJ2-1|TRBD2|.|TRBV19
CASNPRRGGLSYNEQFF
TGTGCCAGTAACCCCAGGCGCGGGGGGCTCTCCTACAATGAGCAGTTCTTC
>TRBJ2-3|TRBD1|.|TRBV11-3
CASSQGQDTDTQYF
TGTGCCAGCAGTCAAGGACAGGACACAGATACGCAGTATTTT
>TRBJ1-1|.|.|TRBV7-2
CASSLFRGNTEAFF
TGTGCCAGCAGCTTATTTAGGGGTAACACTGAAGCTTTCTTT
>TRBJ1-6|TRBD1|.|TRBV30
CACSGGQTYSPLHF
TGTGCCTGTTCAGGGGGCCAAACCTATTCACCCCTCCACTTT
>TRBJ2-5|TRBD2|.|TRBV6-2/TRBV6-3
CASSPRWLSKREHQETQYF
TGTGCCAGCAGTCCCAGATGGCTGTCCAAGCGGGAGCACCAAGAGACCCAGTACTTC
>TRBJ2-3|.|.|TRBV5-1
CASSLGQGGNTQYF
TGCGCCAGCAGCTTGGGGCAGGGGGGGAATACGCAGTATTTT
>TRBJ2-5|.|.|TRBV24-1
CATSDKGSSYQETQYF
TGTGCCACCAGTGACAAGGGATCTAGTTACCAAGAGACCCAGTACTTC
>TRBJ2-1|.|.|TRBV5-1
CASSLGSPDEQFF
TGCGCCAGCAGCCTAGGATCACCCGATGAGCAGTTCTTC